This TCR beta chain was documented in a study of PD-1 blockade in mismatch repair-deficient tumors. Every patient had mismatch repair deficiency by PCR or immunohistochemistry. TCRs were sequenced from a few patients responding to pembrolizumab. CDR3 length: 15 amino acids. CDR1 and CDR2 (germline): SGHRS, YFSETQ. With 0 bases removed from V and 2 bases from J, the gap between germline ends came to 11 bases. Assay used: immunoSEQ multiplex PCR; TCRdb lists only in-frame clones, some missing. This repertoire shows 45,000 to 60,000 clones, around 80% found once; its top ten account for 2.5% to 4%. The sample here was peripheral blood, taken 4 weeks after starting pembrolizumab. The rearrangement uses TRBV5-1 and TRBJ1-2; the D is unclear. The sequence came from an adult with mismatch repair-deficient cancer. The CDR3 nucleotides are TGCGCCAGCAGCTTGGAGGCAGGAGGGAACTATGGCTACACCTTC. The encoded protein is CASSLEAGGNYGYTF.